This TCR beta chain was recovered during a study of read filtering for tumor transcriptome and immune sequencing (dated by TCRdb to 2019 to 2021). In terms of the full investigation: The cohort consisted of 17 to 20 male and some 13 female patients, with a mean age of roughly 70 years and an age range of about 47 to 90. Under revised international staging, about eight patients fell into R-ISS I, approximately 15 into R-ISS II and over 5 into R-ISS III. After DNase treatment, whole-transcriptome libraries were prepared using the TruSeq RNA Access Library Prep Kit. Per sample, about 4.05 to 10.27 million TCR-region mapped reads were obtained with IR-seq, compared with only about 85 to 1273 with RNA-seq. Using the same bone marrow samples, the study compared TCR repertoires obtained by targeted immune repertoire sequencing with those obtained by bulk whole-transcriptome sequencing. A main aim was a read-filtering strategy for immune repertoire data, specifically whether clonotypes supported by a single read should be removed. The paper as a whole reports these results and caveats: The sorted CD138-negative fraction was composed of a mixed bone marrow immune population rather than of purified T cells. In IR-seq, single-read clonotypes were roughly 82% of clonotypes but 3% to 4% of total reads; in RNA-seq they were about 75% of clonotypes and approximately 40% of reads. IR-seq captured clonotypes at much higher depth and more reliably than RNA-seq, and smaller IR-seq throughput sufficed to identify most shared clonotypes. When single-read clonotypes were removed, the proportions of shared clonotypes in IR-seq and RNA-seq correlated more strongly.

The germline V gene yields MDHEN for CDR1 and SYDVKM for CDR2. The CDR3 holds 16 amino acids from the cysteine to the phenylalanine. Solely the CDR3 DNA is kept, with 48 bases framed from the first base. Trimming accounts for 2 bases at V and 7 bases at J, while the number of junction bases matched to no gene is 10. Starting from approximately 400 ng RNA, TCR libraries were constructed with the Immunoverse kit using molecular barcoded adaptors that cover the alpha/delta and beta/gamma chains. TCR library preparation used the same RNA that was used for transcriptome sequencing. TCR libraries were sequenced on an Illumina HiSeq 4000 with 2 x 150 cycles. The source study handled its data this way. With MiXCR, TCR reads were aligned to human V, D, J and C references and assembled into CDR3 clonotypes, with quality filtering and error correction included. The tcR package in R was used to analyze clonotype counts and gene usage diversity. Raw mapping reads were checked after the RNA-seq reads had been mapped by STAR aligner version 2.5.3a onto the human GRCh37 genome. IR-seq fastq files were randomly downsampled with Seqtk 1.3 to test the effect of sequencing depth on detected clonotypes. TCRdb's own reprocessing of the public reads used fastp at Q25 and MiXCR and kept productive beta chains. Merged by CDR3 protein, the rows form single entries marked with the most common genes and DNA. Clone size and V and J calls follow TCRdb, not the original study. The sample includes 75,000 to 90,000 distinct CDR3 sequences, with 10% to 15% observed a single time. Under 15% of the sample goes to the ten largest clones.

Each patient had bone marrow sampled at the time of active disease. Isolation of bone marrow mononuclear cells was performed by Ficoll-Hypaque density gradient centrifugation. CD138-negative cells were obtained by negative selection after labeling with CD138 magnetic microbeads on a MACS separator, removing myeloma plasma cells. The purity of the isolated cells was checked by flow cytometry with CD138 antibodies on an Attune NxT. Total RNA was extracted with TRIzol reagent and quantified with a NanoDrop spectrophotometer. Paired RNA-seq and IR-seq were performed on each patient's CD138-negative bone marrow sample. This clonotype came up many times. This receptor's antigen is unknown. No much larger clone exists at a distance of one base, and base qualities are not known.

The material sequenced was a population of CD138-negative cells sorted from bone marrow. In light of the paper, this sample's cell subset or site label describes: bone marrow mononuclear cells depleted of CD138+ plasma/myeloma cells by negative magnetic selection. This clonotype originated in a donor at least 40 years old with multiple myeloma. The rearranged segments are TRBV28 and TRBJ2-1; 8 bases in the junction line up with TRBD1. CDR3 reads: CASSLPGAGGQNEQFF. The DNA is as follows: TGTGCCAGCAGTTTACCCGGCGCAGGGGGCCAGAATGAGCAGTTCTTC.